This T cell receptor (beta chain) was identified during a study of T cell responses to AZD1222 COVID-19 vaccine. After removal of 4 bases from V and 4 bases from J, the junction contained 4 bases not matched to a gene. Germline-derived CDR1 and CDR2 are SGHDN and FVKESK. The CDR3 runs 14 residues. Whole-study findings and limits: Nearly half of spike-specific TCRs reportedly target unmutated variant regions.

This clone has a handful of counts. Its antigen is currently unknown. The data were produced by immunoSEQ multiplex PCR, yet TCRdb's version contains in-frame clones alone and is incomplete. The table lists under 150,000 clones, approximately 91% of them singletons. This chain links TRBV14 with TRBJ1-3, with 7 bases that match TRBD1. The specimen was peripheral blood, collected 28 days after the second AZD1222 dose. The sequence derives from an adult who received the AZD1222 COVID-19 vaccine. The CDR3 DNA sequence: TGTGCCAGCAGCCCTCGGACAGGAGGAAACACCATATATTTT. Protein sequence: CASSPRTGGNTIYF.